The subject of this entry is one T cell receptor beta chain. Trimming took 7 bases from V and 6 from J; bases not matched to a gene: 12. The germline CDR1 and CDR2 sequences are MDHEN and SYDVKM. CDR3 length: 14 amino acids. This specimen belongs to a study of PD-1 blockade in classical Hodgkin lymphoma. The patients all showed relapse after autologous stem cell transplantation, while their brentuximab vedotin exposure varied. Using immunoSEQ multiplex PCR, the repertoire was profiled, and TCRdb retains in-frame clones only, with some absent. The sample comprises nearly 60,000 clones, more than 85% of which are singletons, and 10% rests with the top ten.

The chain recombines TRBV28 with TRBJ2-7, with 7 bases identical to TRBD2. The input for sequencing was peripheral blood mononuclear cells (PBMCs), taken before the second cycle of nivolumab. The clonotype comes from a human donor with classical Hodgkin lymphoma. The CDR3: CASTVAVPGGEQYF. CDR3 nucleotide sequence: TGTGCCAGCACCGTAGCCGTTCCGGGGGGCGAGCAGTACTTC.